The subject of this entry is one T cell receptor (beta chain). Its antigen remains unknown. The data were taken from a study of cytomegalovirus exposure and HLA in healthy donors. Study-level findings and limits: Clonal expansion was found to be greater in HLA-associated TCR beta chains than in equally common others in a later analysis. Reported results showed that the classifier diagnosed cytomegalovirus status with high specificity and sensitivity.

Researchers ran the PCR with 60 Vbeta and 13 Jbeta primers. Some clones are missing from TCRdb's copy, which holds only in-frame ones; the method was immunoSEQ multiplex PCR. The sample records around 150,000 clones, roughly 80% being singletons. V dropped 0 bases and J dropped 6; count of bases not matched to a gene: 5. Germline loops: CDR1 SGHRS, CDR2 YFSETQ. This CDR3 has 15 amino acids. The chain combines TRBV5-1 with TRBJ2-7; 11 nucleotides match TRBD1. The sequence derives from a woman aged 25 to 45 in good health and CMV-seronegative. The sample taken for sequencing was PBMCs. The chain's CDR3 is CASSLDRTGGLEQYF. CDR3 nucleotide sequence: TGCGCCAGCAGCTTGGACCGGACAGGGGGCCTCGAGCAGTACTTC.